These 20 T cell receptor beta chains were sequenced from one sample in a study of OX40 agonist ivuxolimab in advanced cancers. Some clones are missing from TCRdb's copy, which holds only in-frame ones; the method was immunoSEQ multiplex PCR. Of roughly 70,000 clones listed, roughly four fifths were seen once; the top ten hold roughly 6.3%. The specimen comprised CD4+ or CD8+ T cells sorted from blood, sampled in a trial of the OX40 agonist ivuxolimab. The source of these receptors is an adult with an advanced solid tumor such as melanoma, head and neck, liver or kidney cancer.

This chain uses TRBV7-2 with TRBJ1-1, with a weak D call TRBD1 (5 bases). V lost 4 bases to trimming and J lost 4 bases, with 13 bases between them. The CDR3 contains 14 residues. Germline loops: CDR1 SGHTA, CDR2 FQGNSA. This chain's CDR3 is CASSSGLGATEAFF. The CDR3 nucleotides are TGTGCCAGCAGCTCCGGCCTCGGGGCCACTGAAGCTTTCTTT.

This clone was observed once. The chain links TRBV6-5 to TRBJ2-5, with D perhaps matching TRBD1 (6 bases). This CDR3 region has 14 residues. The germline gives CDR1 MNHEY, CDR2 SVGAGI. The V and J ends lost 0 bases and 5 bases respectively, with 10 bases between them. CDR3 DNA sequence: TGTGCCAGCAGTTACTCCGGACAGTTGGAGACCCAGTACTTC. As protein: CASSYSGQLETQYF.

The chain combines TRBV2 with TRBJ2-7, with unresolved D. V was shortened by 8 bases and J by 5 bases, with 16 bases between the two germline ends. CDR3 length: 13 amino acids. Germline V CDR1 and CDR2: SNHLY, FYNNEI. The chain's CDR3 is CASLRPYFHEQYV. The CDR3 DNA reads TGTGCCAGCTTAAGGCCTTACTTCCACGAGCAGTACGTC.

The rearrangement uses TRBV5-6 and TRBJ2-1; maybe TRBD2 (5 bases). The CDR3 totals 16 residues. Per germline, CDR1 SGHDT and CDR2 YYEEEE. Deletions cut 3 bases from V and 3 bases from J, with 16 bases between. The CDR3 sequence: CASSWVGSVIYNEQFF. CDR3 coding DNA: TGTGCCAGCAGCTGGGTGGGTAGCGTCATCTACAATGAGCAGTTCTTC.

This clone turned up a few times. This chain joins TRBV2 and TRBJ1-6; TRBD1 is a possible D gene (5 bases). The CDR3 totals 14 residues. Trimming stripped 5 bases from V and 12 bases from J, with 17 bases between. The V gene's germline CDR1 is SNHLY and CDR2 FYNNEI. The CDR3, as DNA: TGTGCCAGCAGTCCCAGAGGGGCGGAGCTACCCCTCCACTTT. This translates into CASSPRGAELPLHF.

A single count supports this clone. The genes are TRBV5-4 and TRBJ1-6; D is possibly TRBD1 (6 bases). CDR1 and CDR2 (germline): SGHNT, YYREEE (reference sequence). The CDR3 is 16 amino acids. V dropped 5 bases and J dropped 3 bases, with 15 bases sitting between them. The CDR3 protein is CASRNRERIYNSPLHF. The CDR3 DNA is TGTGCCAGCAGAAACAGGGAGAGAATCTATAATTCACCCCTCCACTTT.

This chain links TRBV6-5 with TRBJ1-5, with 9 nucleotides matching TRBD1. In germline, CDR1 is MNHEY, CDR2 SVGAGI. After removal of 6 bases from V and 4 bases from J, the junction contained 7 bases not matched to a gene. This CDR3 is built from 15 residues. DNA of the CDR3: TGTGCCAGCAGACCTAAGGGGACAGGGAATCAGCCCCAGCATTTT. Its protein product is CASRPKGTGNQPQHF.

The chain joins TRBV7-2 to TRBJ2-3; possibly TRBD2 for D (5 bases). The CDR3 has 14 residues. V lost 3 bases and J 4 bases, leaving 11 bases between the germline ends. Germline loops: CDR1 SGHTA, CDR2 FQGNSA. The chain's CDR3 is CASSFFGSADTQYF. In DNA, the CDR3 is TGTGCCAGCAGCTTTTTTGGGAGCGCAGATACGCAGTATTTT.

This clone was seen a few times. The rearrangement uses TRBV6-5 and TRBJ2-7; 7 positions agree with TRBD1. V trimming: 2 bases; J trimming: 3 bases; junction bases outside the gene matches: 4. Per germline, CDR1 MNHEY and CDR2 SVGAGI. CDR3 length: 14 amino acids. CDR3 sequence reads: CASSYGTANYEQYF. The CDR3 nucleotides read TGTGCCAGCAGTTACGGGACAGCTAACTACGAGCAGTACTTC.

This clone has just a few counts. The chain carries TRBV2 and TRBJ1-1; maybe TRBD1 (5 bases). V was pared by 7 bases and J by 3 bases, with 12 bases between. The germline V gene has CDR1 SNHLY and CDR2 FYNNEI. The CDR3 spans 13 residues. For the CDR3, the DNA is TGTGCCAGCACCGAGGGGTTGGACACTGAAGCTTTCTTT. It specifies CASTEGLDTEAFF.

The DNA for the CDR3 is TGTGCCAGCAGCGAAGCGGGGATCCAAGAGACCCAGTACTTC. Translated, it gives CASSEAGIQETQYF. This sequence joins TRBV7-9 and TRBJ2-5; 7 nucleotides align to TRBD2. CDR1 is SEHNR and CDR2 is FQNEAQ in the germline V gene (reference sequence). The CDR3 has 14 amino acids. V was pared by 5 bases and J by 1 base, with 4 bases of the junction left unmatched.

This clone appeared a single time. CDR3 nucleotide sequence: TGTGCCAGCAGCGTCGGACTAGCGGGGGGGACAGATACGCAGTATTTT. Translated, it gives CASSVGLAGGTDTQYF. The rearrangement uses TRBV7-2 and TRBJ2-3, with 15 bases lining up with TRBD2. The CDR3 has 16 residues. The V and J ends lost 5 bases and 3 bases, in that order; junction bases with no gene match: 3. Germline V lookup: CDR1 SGHTA, CDR2 FQGNSA.

The V and J genes are TRBV29-1 and TRBJ2-2; 9 nucleotides agree with TRBD1. The CDR3 contains 13 residues. The V gene's germline CDR1 is SQVTM and CDR2 ANQGSEA. V was pared by 5 bases and J by 8 bases, with 6 bases of the junction left unmatched. DNA for the CDR3: TGCAGCGTTCGACAGGGGGACGTGGGGGAGCTGTTTTTT. As protein: CSVRQGDVGELFF.

This clone was seen a single time. The CDR3 loop is CAWSPGWASGTQYF. The CDR3 bases are TGTGCCTGGAGTCCCGGATGGGCTAGCGGGACCCAGTACTTC. The rearrangement links TRBV30 to TRBJ2-5; 7 bases line up with TRBD2. CDR1 GTSNPN and CDR2 SVGIG come from the germline V gene (reference sequence). The length of the CDR3 is 14 residues. The ends lost 2 bases at V and 7 bases at J; junction bases unmatched: 10.

The chain uses TRBV6-6 and TRBJ2-2; the match to TRBD2 covers 7 bases. Losses at the gene ends were 8 bases for V and 3 bases for J; bases not matched to a gene: 6. Germline V lookup: CDR1 MNHNY, CDR2 SVGAGI (reference sequence). This CDR3 is 14 amino acids long. This chain's CDR3 is CASGSLADTGELFF. CDR3 DNA: TGTGCCAGCGGATCCCTAGCGGACACCGGGGAGCTGTTTTTT.

V gene TRBV11-3 combines with J gene TRBJ1-6; no firm D call. Germline V gives CDR1 SGHNT, CDR2 YENEEA. This CDR3 comprises 13 residues. With 1 base removed from V and 9 bases from J, the gap between germline ends came to 7 bases. CDR3 sequence (DNA): TGTGCCAGCAGCTTAGGACGGACTTCACCCCTCCACTTT. Translating it yields CASSLGRTSPLHF.

The chain has TRBV6-4 and TRBJ2-7, with a tentative D call TRBD1 (6 bases). The CDR3 sequence is 15 residues long. Germline V gene sequence: CDR1 MRHNA, CDR2 SNTAGT. Trimming took 10 bases from V and 0 from J, leaving 19 bases between them. CDR3 coding DNA: TGTGCCAACCTATTAGACAGGACAAGCTCCTACGAGCAGTACGTC. It translates to CANLLDRTSSYEQYV.

V and J are TRBV19 and TRBJ2-2; TRBD2 agrees at 14 bases. This CDR3 has 15 amino acids. V shed 9 bases, J shed 4 bases, and the junction held 4 bases outside the gene matches. Germline values: CDR1 LNHDA, CDR2 SQIVND (reference sequence). The CDR3 spells CASRLAGGRTGELFF. For the CDR3, the DNA is TGTGCCAGCAGACTAGCGGGGGGGCGCACCGGGGAGCTGTTTTTT.

The rearrangement links TRBV21-1 to TRBJ2-5; TRBD2 is the table's D call and was not checked against the DNA. TRBV21-1 is labeled a pseudogene. This CDR3 has 18 residues. CDR3 sequence reads: CASSKLGGAGVGQETQYF. CDR3 DNA: TGTGCCAGCAGCAAACTGGGAGGCGCTGGCGTTGGCCAAGAGACCCAGTACTTC.

The CDR3 DNA follows: TGTGCCAGCAGCTTTAGGACACCTGGGGCCAACGTCCTGACTTTC. Translation: CASSFRTPGANVLTF. The V and J genes are TRBV5-4 and TRBJ2-6; tentative D call: TRBD1 (5 bases). Between the trimmed V and J ends, which lost 2 bases and 2 bases, there was a span of 8 bases. Germline values: CDR1 SGHNT, CDR2 YYREEE (reference sequence). CDR3 size: 15 residues.